These 22 T cell receptor beta chains were sequenced from one sample in a study of control samples from healthy donors and cancer patients. Method: immunoSEQ multiplex PCR; TCRdb's copy keeps in-frame clones and lacks some. The sample yields 90,000 to 100,000 clones, roughly nine tenths seen once. Sequencing was performed on blood. Receptor source: a young woman in good health.

V is TRBV19 and J is TRBJ1-2; D perhaps matches TRBD1 (5 bases). Germline V gene lookup returns CDR1 LNHDA and CDR2 SQIVND (reference sequence). The CDR3 consists of 15 residues. The V gene lost 5 bases and the J gene lost 3 bases, with 16 bases spanning the gap. The CDR3 spells CASSVASGLDYGYTF. In nucleotides, the CDR3 is TGTGCCAGTAGTGTCGCCTCAGGGTTGGACTATGGCTACACCTTC.

This chain connects TRBV13 to TRBJ2-3, with 8 nucleotides matching TRBD2. The CDR3 is 14 amino acids. J was trimmed by 6 bases and V by 1 base; bases with no gene match: 3. Germline lookup yields CDR1 PRHDT and CDR2 FYEKMQ (reference sequence). CDR3 in DNA: TGTGCCAGCAGCTTAGCACTAGCGGTCGATACGCAGTATTTT. Residues: CASSLALAVDTQYF.

This clone was counted a few times. This chain uses TRBV7-2 with TRBJ1-4; D call uncertain. This CDR3 is 12 amino acids long. V was pared by 0 bases and J by 7 bases, with 3 bases between. Germline CDR1 and CDR2: SGHTA and FQGNSA. In DNA form, the CDR3 reads TGTGCCAGCAGCTTAGCGCGTGAAAAACTGTTTTTT. It encodes CASSLAREKLFF.

The CDR3 DNA reads as TGTGCCAGCAGCAAGGACAGGGCGCCAACCTACGAGCAGTACTTC. Translated: CASSKDRAPTYEQYF. The chain links TRBV7-2 to TRBJ2-7; 8 bases agree with TRBD1. Trimming cost V 5 bases and J 2 bases; bases outside gene matches: 8. CDR1 and CDR2 from the germline V gene are SGHTA and FQGNSA. The length of the CDR3 is 15 residues.

The V call is TRBV7-8, the J call TRBJ2-2; no firm D call. Germline lookup yields CDR1 SGHVS and CDR2 FQNEAQ. CDR3 length: 12 amino acids. With 7 bases removed from V and 5 bases from J, the gap between germline ends came to 8 bases. The CDR3 DNA reads as TGTGCCAGCACCCTAAAGACCGGGGAGCTGTTTTTT. The encoded protein is CASTLKTGELFF.

V gene TRBV5-6 combines with J gene TRBJ1-3; TRBD1 matches at 7 bases. The V and J ends lost 4 bases and 0 bases, in that order; junction bases with no gene match: 7. The CDR3 sequence is 16 residues long. CDR1 and CDR2 (germline): SGHDT, YYEEEE. The CDR3 DNA follows: TGTGCCAGCAGCCCGGGACAGCGCACCTCTGGAAACACCATATATTTT. It translates to CASSPGQRTSGNTIYF.

The rearrangement uses TRBV7-8 and TRBJ1-1, with 9 bases lining up with TRBD1. V shed 2 bases and J 5 bases; nucleotides not matched to a gene: 9. The CDR3 spans 16 residues. Germline CDR1 reads SGHVS; CDR2 reads FQNEAQ. The CDR3 reads CASSLSSTGGWTEAFF. The CDR3 nucleotides read TGTGCCAGCAGCTTATCTTCGACAGGGGGTTGGACTGAAGCTTTCTTT.

The rearrangement links TRBV19 to TRBJ1-5; the D gene is possibly TRBD1 (5 bases). Germline V gives CDR1 LNHDA, CDR2 SQIVND (reference sequence). The V end lost 0 bases, the J end lost 4 bases, and 13 bases lay between the germline ends. The CDR3 runs to 16 residues. The CDR3 reads CASSIDGTWGNQPQHF. CDR3 DNA: TGTGCCAGTAGTATAGATGGGACTTGGGGGAATCAGCCCCAGCATTTT. The variable domain in full, completed from reference TRBV19 and TRBJ1-5, reads DGGITQSPKYLFRKEGQNVTLSCEQNLNHDAMYWYRQDPGQGLRLIYYSQIVNDFQKGDIAEGYSVSREKKESFPLTVTSAQKNPTAFYLCASSIDGTWGNQPQHFGDGTRLSIL.

This chain joins TRBV7-8 and TRBJ2-3, with 10 bases identical to TRBD2. Per germline, CDR1 SGHVS and CDR2 FQNEAQ. The CDR3 has 17 amino acids. The V segment lost 5 bases and the J segment 2 bases; nucleotides outside the gene matches: 10. This CDR3 reads CASSPLPSGGVTDTQYF. The CDR3 DNA is TGTGCCAGCAGCCCCCTTCCTAGCGGGGGAGTCACAGATACGCAGTATTTT.

The rearrangement links TRBV30 to TRBJ2-7; 7 positions agree with TRBD1. This CDR3 has 19 amino acids. Germline CDR1 GTSNPN, CDR2 SVGIG (reference sequence). With V trimmed by 2 bases and J by 2 bases, 21 bases remained unmatched. CDR3 sequence (DNA): TGTGCCTGGAGTCCCCGTAGGCCTCTAAGGACAGGCAGGACCTACGAGCAGTACTTC. This codes for CAWSPRRPLRTGRTYEQYF.

This chain joins TRBV4-2 and TRBJ1-2, with a weak D call TRBD1 (6 bases). CDR1 and CDR2 from the germline V gene are LGHNA and YNFKEQ. Trimming cost V 0 bases and J 2 bases, with 7 bases left between them. The CDR3 length is 14 residues. CDR3 DNA: TGTGCCAGCAGCCAAGAGACAGGAAACTATGGCTACACCTTC. Residues: CASSQETGNYGYTF.

This chain uses TRBV12-3 or TRBV12-4 with TRBJ1-1; no definite D call. V lost 8 bases and J 3 bases, leaving 7 bases between the germline ends. The CDR3 runs 11 residues. This chain's CDR3 is CASGRHTEAFF. The CDR3 nucleotides read TGTGCCAGCGGCCGTCACACTGAAGCTTTCTTT.

The V gene is TRBV6-5, the J gene TRBJ1-1; D is undetermined. CDR1 and CDR2 (germline): MNHEY, SVGAGI. V shed 2 bases and J shed 3 bases, with 7 bases lying between them. There are 13 residues in the CDR3. CDR3 coding DNA: TGTGCCAGCAGTTACACCCAGTACACTGAAGCTTTCTTT. It encodes CASSYTQYTEAFF.

This chain uses TRBV6-1 with TRBJ1-1; 7 nucleotides line up with TRBD1. Germline CDR1 reads MNHNS; CDR2 reads SASEGT. The CDR3 has 15 amino acids. Unmatched junction bases numbered 3, after V lost 2 bases and J lost 0 bases. The CDR3: CASSENRGMNTEAFF. The CDR3 nucleotides are TGTGCCAGCAGTGAAAACAGGGGAATGAACACTGAAGCTTTCTTT.

The chain is built from TRBV5-1 and TRBJ2-7; 8 nucleotides line up with TRBD1. The CDR3 has 14 residues. Germline CDR1 SGHRS, CDR2 YFSETQ. J was trimmed by 5 bases and V by 0 bases; bases with no gene match: 4. CDR3 sequence reads: CASSLAGGRNEQYF. CDR3 nucleotide sequence: TGCGCCAGCAGCTTGGCAGGGGGCAGGAACGAGCAGTACTTC.

The chain employs TRBV6-5 and TRBJ2-2; 13 nucleotides align to TRBD2. The V segment lost 6 bases and the J segment 9 bases; nucleotides outside the gene matches: 4. The CDR3 has 14 amino acids. CDR1 and CDR2 from the germline V gene are MNHEY and SVGAGI. CDR3 in amino acids: CASSRLAGGRELFF. CDR3 nucleotides: TGTGCCAGCAGCCGACTAGCGGGAGGACGGGAGCTGTTTTTT.

This clone occurred once. The chain carries TRBV27 and TRBJ1-1; 12 bases are a match to TRBD1. V lost 5 bases and J lost 9; bases outside the gene matches: 7. The CDR3 extends over 14 amino acids. CDR1 MNHEY and CDR2 SMNVEV come from the germline V gene (reference sequence). Here the CDR3 reads CASSLPGTGGQAFF. In DNA, the CDR3 is TGTGCCAGCAGTCTTCCGGGGACAGGGGGCCAAGCTTTCTTT.

The chain recombines TRBV7-7 with TRBJ1-4, with D unresolved. V lost 5 bases, J lost 0 bases, and 10 bases lay in between. Germline values: CDR1 SSHAT, CDR2 FNYEAQ (reference sequence). The CDR3 spans 15 residues. CDR3 DNA sequence: TGTGCCAGCAGCCCCGGACGTGCAACTAATGAAAAACTGTTTTTT. This sequence encodes CASSPGRATNEKLFF.

The rearrangement links TRBV7-2 to TRBJ2-7, with 7 nucleotides matching TRBD1. Germline-derived CDR1 and CDR2 are SGHTA and FQGNSA. The V segment lost 4 bases and the J segment 4 bases; nucleotides outside the gene matches: 7. This CDR3 comprises 14 residues. CDR3 sequence: CASSYDRESYEQYF. CDR3 DNA sequence: TGTGCCAGCAGCTACGACAGGGAATCGTACGAGCAGTACTTC.

This sequence joins TRBV6-6 and TRBJ1-2; 8 bases match TRBD1. Trimming took 3 bases from V and 8 from J; bases not matched to a gene: 8. This CDR3 comprises 14 residues. Germline CDR1 reads MNHNY; CDR2 reads SVGAGI (reference sequence). The CDR3, as DNA: TGTGCCAGCAGTTATTTAGCAGGGGGCGGCGGCTACACCTTC. Amino acids: CASSYLAGGGGYTF.

This chain connects TRBV24-1 to TRBJ1-4; 9 bases line up with TRBD1. This CDR3 has 16 amino acids. The germline V gene has CDR1 KGHDR and CDR2 SFDVKD. With 3 bases clipped from V and 5 bases from J, the junction kept 6 bases outside the gene matches. This CDR3 reads CATSDAEGQGNEKLFF. The CDR3 coding sequence is TGTGCCACCAGTGATGCCGAGGGACAGGGCAATGAAAAACTGTTTTTT.

This clone was observed once. The chain carries TRBV7-9 and TRBJ2-2, with D uncertain. Trimming left V 8 bases short and J 0 bases short, with 16 bases between. CDR1 is SEHNR, CDR2 FQNEAQ, per germline (reference sequence). CDR3 size: 16 residues. The CDR3 coding sequence is TGTGCCAGCCTACTACTAACACCGACGAACACCGGGGAGCTGTTTTTT. Amino acid sequence: CASLLLTPTNTGELFF. Full variable domain (missing parts from reference TRBV7-9 and TRBJ2-2): DTGVSQNPRHKITKRGQNVTFRCDPISEHNRLYWYRQTLGQGPEFLTYFQNEAQLEKSRLLSDRFSAERPKGSFSTLEIQRTEQGDSAMYLCASLLLTPTNTGELFFGEGSRLTVL.